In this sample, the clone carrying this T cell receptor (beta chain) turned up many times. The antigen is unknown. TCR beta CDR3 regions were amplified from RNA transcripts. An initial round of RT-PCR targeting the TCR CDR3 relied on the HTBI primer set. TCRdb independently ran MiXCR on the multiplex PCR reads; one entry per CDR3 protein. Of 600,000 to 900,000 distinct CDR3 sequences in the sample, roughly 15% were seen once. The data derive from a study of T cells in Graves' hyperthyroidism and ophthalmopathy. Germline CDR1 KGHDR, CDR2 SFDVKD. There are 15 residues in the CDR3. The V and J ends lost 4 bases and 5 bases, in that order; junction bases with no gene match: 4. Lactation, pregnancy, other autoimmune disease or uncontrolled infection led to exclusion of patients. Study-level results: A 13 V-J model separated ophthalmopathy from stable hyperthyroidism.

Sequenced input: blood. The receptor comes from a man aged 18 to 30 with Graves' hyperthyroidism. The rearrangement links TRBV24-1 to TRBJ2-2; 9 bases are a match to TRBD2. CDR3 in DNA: TGTGCCACCAGTGACCGGACTAGCGCGACCGGGGAGCTGTTTTTT. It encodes CATSDRTSATGELFF.